This note documents a single T cell receptor (beta chain) sequence. With a much larger clone just one base away, this may be a read error. These data belong to a study of Graves' ophthalmopathy and Graves' hyperthyroidism. The V gene lost 6 bases and the J gene lost 6 bases, with 15 bases spanning the gap. Germline CDR1 reads ENHRY; CDR2 reads SYGVKD. The CDR3 extends over 13 amino acids. The study recruited hyperthyroidism patients aged 18 to 65 who were newly diagnosed, under 2 months' duration. Exclusion criteria comprised other autoimmune diseases, uncontrolled infections, pregnancy or lactation in patients. Orbital computed tomography and thyroid ultrasound, along with TRAb, serum thyroxine and clinical symptoms, underpinned diagnosis. Amplification of the TCR beta CDR3 regions used RNA transcripts (as template). An initial RT-PCR round employing HTBI primers preceded a second-round multiplex PCR. TCRdb independently ran MiXCR on the multiplex PCR reads; one entry per CDR3 protein. The sample lists over a million distinct CDR3 sequences, less than 45% occurring once.

This chain connects TRBV10-3 to TRBJ2-7, with a possible D match to TRBD1 (6 bases). The origin of this receptor is an adult man with Graves' hyperthyroidism. The sequencing input was peripheral blood or thyroid tissue (not recorded which). Written as DNA, the CDR3 is TGTGCCATCAGCGGGCCAGGGGCCTGCGAGCAGTACTTC. As protein: CAISGPGACEQYF.